This TCR beta chain was obtained from a study of STAT5B mutations in CD4+ large granular lymphocyte leukemia. Whole-study context: Healthy donors showed HLA-associated enrichment of the CDR3 'QG' motif.

The repertoire was sequenced with immunoSEQ multiplex PCR; TCRdb's copy has only in-frame clones and lacks some. The sample comprises roughly 29,000 clones, more than 60% of which are singletons, and 0.9% to 1.2% rests with the top ten. With regard to this clone: No antigen is known for it.

The ends were cut back, 4 bases at V and 2 bases at J, with 16 bases in the middle. The germline V gene encodes CDR1 SGHRS and CDR2 YFSETQ. The CDR3 sequence is 15 residues long. Whole-study results and caveats: Top patient clones used TRBV06 genes more often: 8/27 versus 2/35 in controls. Patient CD4-sorted repertoires looked more clonal than healthy CD4+ repertoires, even without putative leukemic clones.

The genes are TRBV5-1 and TRBJ2-7, with D tentatively TRBD1 or TRBD2 (5 bases each). The sample consisted of CD4+ T cells from blood buffy coats. This sequence originates from a human donor in good health. The CDR3, as DNA: TGCGCCAGCAGCCCCAACAGGCTGGGACCCTACGAGCAGTACTTC. Protein product: CASSPNRLGPYEQYF.